This T cell receptor (beta chain) was profiled in a study of blood T cell repertoires in COVID-19 (dated by TCRdb to between 2020 and 2021). Study-level background: The collaborator samples originated in the United States, Italy and Spain and spanned the acute and convalescent phases of COVID-19. The prospective study material was composed of cDNA or gDNA derived from T cells, B-cell-depleted T cells, or PBMCs. The repertoires were made available in a free public database intended to serve as a resource for research on the immune response to SARS-CoV-2. Where available, HLA class I and class II types were taken from metadata supplied by the sample provider and were not determined by assay-based typing. Samples came from the ongoing ImmuneRACE study (first 160 participants) plus 1,254 subjects from 6 global collaborators. Nearly every sample came with metadata listing a de-identified subject ID, COVID-19 status, age in years and sex. Subjects who had been exposed to COVID-19, were actively infected with it, or had recovered from it provided the deeply sampled blood TCRbeta repertoires that made up the dataset. Study-wide findings and limitations: The amount of clinical and demographic metadata varied by source and participant and was provided uncurated.

On this clone: Its specific antigen is unknown. No qualities accompany the bases; no much larger clone lies one base away.

Participants in the prospective study were aged about 18 to 100 years, lived in about two dozen United States geographic areas, and enrolled through a virtual design. In the prospective study, cohorts were assigned on the basis of participant-reported clinical history obtained from a screening survey and a study questionnaire. In the prospective study, whole blood, serum and a nasopharyngeal or oropharyngeal swab were collected from each participant by mobile phlebotomists. Participants in the prospective study had the option to provide additional blood draws and questionnaires over a roughly two-month period. Prospective study blood samples were shipped either frozen or at room temperature before DNA extraction. The CDR3 goes from the cysteine to the phenylalanine over 13 residues. Only CDR3 DNA remains: 39 bases, in frame from the first base. Trimming takes 9 bases from V and 0 bases from J, and the germline ends sit 11 bases apart. CDR1 and CDR2, looked up from the germline V gene, are KGHDR and SFDVKD.

TCRbeta CDR3 regions were amplified from genomic DNA by means of the immunoSEQ Assay, a bias-controlled multiplex PCR. As for the authors' bioinformatics: Within the assay, amplification of reference gene primers was used to estimate how many nucleated cells each sample contained. To quantify the absolute abundance of each unique TCRbeta CDR3 rearrangement, sequence reads were collapsed and filtered. Productive Simpson clonality was computed per sample as the square root of Simpson's diversity index over productive rearrangements. The immuneACCESS repertoire file appears here via TCRdb, limited to in-frame rearrangements. These files lack a portion of the clones; in checked studies, under half of the deficit traces to unresolved V genes, and the cause of the others is not known. That table is the source of V, J and clone size, and D and trimming were worked out from the DNA. The sample includes 200,000 to 250,000 clones, with 80% to 90% observed a single time. The top ten constitute roughly 3.8% of the sample.

The specimen was PBMCs or T cells enriched from blood (not recorded which). This chain is built from TRBV24-1 and TRBJ2-7, with a weak D call of TRBD2 (5 bases match). The TCR comes from a woman aged 35 to 49 with acute COVID-19. The CDR3: CATSVGSSYEQYF. The DNA sequence is as follows: TGTGCCACCTCAGTTGGGAGCTCCTACGAGCAGTACTTC.